This T cell receptor beta chain was captured by sequencing in a study of OX40 agonist ivuxolimab in advanced cancers. Germline trimming cut 5 bases from V and 2 bases from J; bases unmatched to any gene: 6. The CDR3 is 15 residues long. Germline CDR1 is MGHDK and CDR2 is SYGVNS. About this clone itself: What it recognizes is unknown.

Produced via immunoSEQ multiplex PCR; TCRdb's table is partial and in-frame only. The profile shows tens of thousands of clones, about 90% of them singletons. Overall study findings and caveats: Patients who responded partially at 0.1-3.0 mg/kg showed clonal expansion ranking among the lowest. Expanded clones were, on average, more numerous in CD8+ T cells than in CD4+.

Material: CD4+ or CD8+ T cells sorted from blood, obtained in a trial of the OX40 agonist ivuxolimab. The receptor was isolated from an adult with an advanced solid tumor such as melanoma, head and neck, liver or kidney cancer. J is TRBJ2-1 and V is TRBV25-1; 7 nucleotides match TRBD2. CDR3 sequence: CASSPRTRTYNEQFF. The DNA of the CDR3 is TGTGCCAGCAGTCCCCGGACTAGAACCTACAATGAGCAGTTCTTC. The variable domain in full, completed from reference TRBV25-1 and TRBJ2-1, reads EADIYQTPRYLVIGTGKKITLECSQTMGHDKMYWYQQDPGMELHLIHYSYGVNSTEKGDLSSESTVSRIRTEHFPLTLESARPSHTSQYLCASSPRTRTYNEQFFGPGTRLTVL.